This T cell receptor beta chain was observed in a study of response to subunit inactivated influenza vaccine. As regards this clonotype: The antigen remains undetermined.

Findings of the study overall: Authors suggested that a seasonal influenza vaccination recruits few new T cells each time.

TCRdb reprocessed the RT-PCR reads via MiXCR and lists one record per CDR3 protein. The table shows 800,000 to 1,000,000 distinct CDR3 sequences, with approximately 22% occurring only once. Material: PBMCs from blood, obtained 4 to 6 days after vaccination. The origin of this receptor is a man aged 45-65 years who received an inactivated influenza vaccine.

The CDR3 spells CASSLASATGRSYEQYF. CDR3 DNA sequence: TGCGCCAGCAGCTTGGCCAGTGCGACAGGGAGGTCCTACGAGCAGTACTTC. The chain links TRBV5-1 to TRBJ2-7; D is possibly TRBD1 (7 bases). Germline loops: CDR1 SGHRS, CDR2 YFSETQ. Between the trimmed V and J ends, which lost 0 bases and 1 base, there was a span of 17 bases. CDR3 length equals 17 residues.